This passage covers 18 T cell receptor beta chains from one sample sequenced in a study of T cell repertoires in cytomegalovirus infection. TCRdb redid the calling of the reads with MiXCR, one entry per CDR3 protein. The repertoire includes fewer than 350,000 distinct CDR3 sequences, over 7.5% of them detected once, and about 4.5% sits in the top ten. The sequenced sample consisted of PBMCs. The receptors come from a human donor in good health (CMV status not recorded). Some clones in this sample may be carry-over from other donors' samples.

This clonotype was observed many times. The gene calls are TRBV12-3 or TRBV12-4 and TRBJ2-6, with 7 bases aligning to TRBD1. The CDR3 totals 19 residues. The trim removed 2 bases at V and 0 bases at J, leaving 10 bases unmatched. For the CDR3, the DNA is TGTGCCAGCAGTTTATGGGTTTTGGGACAGCTCTCTGGGGCCAACGTCCTGACTTTC. It specifies CASSLWVLGQLSGANVLTF.

This clonotype was seen ten or more times. V usage is TRBV7-2 and J usage is TRBJ1-3; D is unresolved. This CDR3 is built from 18 residues. V lost 5 bases to trimming and J lost 0 bases, with 20 bases between them. Germline CDR1 is SGHTA and CDR2 is FQGNSA. In DNA, the CDR3 is TGTGCCAGCAGCCTCCTATTGAGTGAGGCCGACTCTGGAAACACCATATATTTT. Translation gives CASSLLLSEADSGNTIYF. The entire variable domain, with the rest obtained from reference TRBV7-2 and TRBJ1-3, is as follows: GAGVSQSPSNKVTEKGKDVELRCDPISGHTALYWYRQSLGQGLEFLIYFQGNSAPDKSGLPSDRFSAERTGGSVSTLTIQRTQQEDSAVYLCASSLLLSEADSGNTIYFGEGSWLTVV.

This clonotype was seen a handful of times. CDR3 loop: CASNLGGRAQRSYNEQFF. In nucleotides, the CDR3 is TGTGCCAGTAATCTCGGTGGGAGGGCCCAACGCTCCTACAATGAGCAGTTCTTC. The V gene is TRBV19, the J gene TRBJ2-1; the match to TRBD2 covers 7 bases. Germline CDR1 reads LNHDA; CDR2 reads SQIVND (reference sequence). The CDR3 spans 18 residues. After removal of 7 bases from V and 0 bases from J, the junction contained 15 bases not matched to a gene.

V usage is TRBV9 and J usage is TRBJ2-2, with unresolved D. CDR3 length: 14 amino acids. The V gene's germline CDR1 is SGDLS and CDR2 YYNGEE. The V and J ends lost 4 bases and 13 bases respectively, with 20 bases between them. CDR3 protein: CASSTRAPVRLLFF. The CDR3 coding sequence is TGTGCCAGCAGCACCCGGGCCCCCGTGAGGTTGCTGTTTTTT.

This clonotype has just a few counts. CDR3 nucleotides: TGTGCCACCAGCAGAGATCGTAGGCTTCCCCCGGACGAGCAGTACTTC. Translation: CATSRDRRLPPDEQYF. The V gene is TRBV15, the J gene TRBJ2-7; D unresolved. Germline V gene sequence: CDR1 LNHNV, CDR2 YYDKDF (reference sequence). Between the trimmed V and J ends, which lost 0 bases and 5 bases, there was a span of 17 bases. The CDR3 loop spans 16 amino acids.

This clonotype was observed at least ten times. V gene TRBV4-3 combines with J gene TRBJ2-5, with TRBD2 as a possible D gene (5 bases). Between the trimmed V and J ends, which lost 5 bases and 5 bases, there was a span of 15 bases. The CDR3 has 14 amino acids. Germline values: CDR1 LGHNA, CDR2 YSLEER. The CDR3 DNA follows: TGCGCCAGCAGCGCACAGCTCTCGGGGGAGACCCAGTACTTC. This gives the protein CASSAQLSGETQYF.

The rearrangement uses TRBV28 and TRBJ2-7, with 10 bases that match TRBD2. Germline CDR1 is MDHEN and CDR2 is SYDVKM. This CDR3 comprises 13 residues. The V segment lost 6 bases and the J segment 2 bases; nucleotides outside the gene matches: 1. CDR3 protein: CASRLAGPYEQYF. In DNA form, the CDR3 reads TGTGCCAGCAGACTAGCGGGACCCTACGAGCAGTACTTC. Looking up the rest from reference TRBV28 and TRBJ2-7 gives the full variable domain: DVKVTQSSRYLVKRTGEKVFLECVQDMDHENMFWYRQDPGLGLRLIYFSYDVKMKEKGDIPEGYSVSREKKERFSLILESASTNQTSMYLCASRLAGPYEQYFGPGTRLTVT.

Of note for this clonotype: A much larger clone sits a single nucleotide away, making a read error possible. The chain combines TRBV7-4 with TRBJ1-1, with a possible D match to TRBD1 (6 bases). Germline CDR1 and CDR2: SGHVT and SQSDAQ. This CDR3 comprises 13 residues. The CDR3 DNA is TGTGCCAGCAGCCCCCTTAGGGACACTGAAGCTTCCTTT. Its protein is CASSPLRDTEASF.

This clonotype was observed a few times. The rearrangement uses TRBV19 and TRBJ2-1; TRBD2 agrees at 9 bases. CDR3 length: 17 residues. V was pared by 7 bases and J by 6 bases, with 16 bases of the junction left unmatched. CDR1 LNHDA and CDR2 SQIVND come from the germline V gene (reference sequence). CDR3 sequence (DNA): TGTGCCAGTACCAGTAGCGGGGGACTGTTTGTTAGCAATGAGCAGTTCTTC. Amino acid sequence: CASTSSGGLFVSNEQFF. The full variable domain, with the rest looked up from reference TRBV19 and TRBJ2-1, is DGGITQSPKYLFRKEGQNVTLSCEQNLNHDAMYWYRQDPGQGLRLIYYSQIVNDFQKGDIAEGYSVSREKKESFPLTVTSAQKNPTAFYLCASTSSGGLFVSNEQFFGPGTRLTVL.

In its sample, this clonotype was seen many times. One junction end disagrees with the germline gene, perhaps due to a read error. This chain connects TRBV7-2 to TRBJ2-1; 9 bases are a match to TRBD2. Germline CDR1 is SGHTA and CDR2 is FQGNSA. The CDR3 is made up of 14 amino acids. In nucleotides, the CDR3 is TGTGCCAGCAGCCTAGCGGGGTACTACAATGAGCAGTTCTTC. Translation gives CASSLAGYYNEQFF.

This clonotype was recorded many times. The rearrangement joins TRBV7-8 to TRBJ1-5; TRBD1 aligns across 7 bases. Trimming took 5 bases from V and 5 from J; bases not matched to a gene: 12. Germline-derived CDR1 and CDR2 are SGHVS and FQNEAQ. The CDR3 is 16 residues long. The CDR3 nucleotides read TGTGCCAGCAGCCAACGCCCTCAGGGGGTCCATCAGCCCCAGCATTTT. Amino acids: CASSQRPQGVHQPQHF.

In its sample, this clonotype was seen many times. V and J are TRBV28 and TRBJ2-1; D uncertain. Germline V gene lookup returns CDR1 MDHEN and CDR2 SYDVKM. Trimming took 8 bases from V and 5 from J, leaving 13 bases between them. The CDR3 spans 13 residues. The CDR3 here is CASCPPANNEQFF. The CDR3 DNA reads TGTGCCAGCTGCCCCCCTGCCAACAATGAGCAGTTCTTC.

Many counts were recorded for this clonotype. The V and J genes are TRBV7-2 and TRBJ2-5, with D possibly being TRBD1 (5 bases). The V gene lost 5 bases and the J gene lost 5 bases, with 12 bases spanning the gap. The CDR3 extends over 13 amino acids. CDR1 SGHTA and CDR2 FQGNSA come from the germline V gene. CDR3 sequence (DNA): TGTGCCAGCAGCCTCTCACAGGTTGAGACCCAGTACTTC. Translating gives CASSLSQVETQYF. Drawing the rest from reference TRBV7-2 and TRBJ2-5, the complete variable domain is GAGVSQSPSNKVTEKGKDVELRCDPISGHTALYWYRQSLGQGLEFLIYFQGNSAPDKSGLPSDRFSAERTGGSVSTLTIQRTQQEDSAVYLCASSLSQVETQYFGPGTRLLVL.

There are many counts of this clonotype. The chain uses TRBV7-8 and TRBJ1-6; TRBD1 matches at 9 bases. The germline V gene encodes CDR1 SGHVS and CDR2 FQNEAQ. Unmatched junction bases numbered 8, after V lost 6 bases and J lost 8 bases. The CDR3 runs to 15 residues. The DNA of the CDR3 is TGTGCCAGCAGTTTCCCGGGACAGGGTGATTCACCCCTCCACTTT. This encodes CASSFPGQGDSPLHF.

The DNA for the CDR3 is TGTGCCAGCAGTGAGAGACCGAACCAAGAGACCCAGTACTTC. It specifies CASSERPNQETQYF. This chain uses TRBV6-1 with TRBJ2-5; no definite D call. The CDR3 is 14 residues long. In germline, CDR1 is MNHNS, CDR2 SASEGT. Deletions cut 3 bases from V and 0 bases from J, with 8 bases between.

This clonotype was counted many times. The rearrangement uses TRBV12-3 or TRBV12-4 and TRBJ1-2; maybe TRBD1 (5 bases). The V gene lost 5 bases and the J gene lost 8 bases, with 12 bases spanning the gap. The CDR3 is made up of 12 amino acids. The CDR3 region has the DNA TGTGCCAGCAGTCTAGAGTGGGGCGGCTACACCTTC. This encodes CASSLEWGGYTF.

This clonotype occurred many times. V and J are TRBV7-6 and TRBJ2-5; D not resolved. This CDR3 spans 17 amino acids. V was pared by 2 bases and J by 2 bases, with 18 bases between. Germline V gene lookup returns CDR1 SGHVS and CDR2 FNYEAQ. The CDR3 sequence: CASSLFFQAPKQETQYF. As DNA, the CDR3 is TGTGCCAGCAGCTTATTTTTTCAGGCTCCGAAGCAAGAGACCCAGTACTTC.

This clonotype was seen ten or more times. The CDR3 sequence is CASSLAGLTEAFF. In nucleotides, the CDR3 is TGTGCCAGCAGCTTGGCAGGGCTTACTGAAGCTTTCTTT. The J gene is TRBJ1-1, the V gene TRBV7-6; D may be TRBD1 (5 bases). CDR3 length: 13 residues. The germline gives CDR1 SGHVS, CDR2 FNYEAQ. V lost 3 bases and J 5 bases, leaving 10 bases between the germline ends.